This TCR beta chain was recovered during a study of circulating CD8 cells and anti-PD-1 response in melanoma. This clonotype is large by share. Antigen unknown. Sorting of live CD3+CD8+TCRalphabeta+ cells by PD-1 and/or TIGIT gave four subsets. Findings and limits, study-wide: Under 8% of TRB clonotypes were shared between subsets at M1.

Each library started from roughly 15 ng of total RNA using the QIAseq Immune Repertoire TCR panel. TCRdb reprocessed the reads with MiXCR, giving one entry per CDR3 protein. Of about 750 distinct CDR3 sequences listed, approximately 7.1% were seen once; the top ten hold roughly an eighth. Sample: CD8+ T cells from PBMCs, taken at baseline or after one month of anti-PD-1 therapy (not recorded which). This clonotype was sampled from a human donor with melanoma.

The CDR3 DNA reads TGCGCCAGCAGCCAACAGCCGGGAGAGGACACCTACGAGCAGTACTTC. Its protein is CASSQQPGEDTYEQYF. The rearrangement joins TRBV4-1 to TRBJ2-7; D may be TRBD2 (6 bases). This CDR3 contains 16 residues. Germline V gives CDR1 MGHRA, CDR2 YSYEKL. V lost 2 bases to trimming and J lost 2 bases, with 16 bases between them.